The rows below give T cell receptor beta chains drawn from one sample of a study of cytomegalovirus exposure and HLA in healthy donors. Measured with immunoSEQ multiplex PCR; TCRdb has only the in-frame clones, and not every one. The sample carries roughly 250,000 clones, approximately 84% recorded once. The sample comprised PBMCs. The receptor source for this set is a woman aged 30 to 39 in good health and CMV-seropositive. Each CDR3 is given with its conserved first and last residue. D genes are given only for firm matches. Only part of the rows carry a size: once, few, many, or a class if the clone is expanded.

clone size	D gene	V gene	J gene	CDR3 DNA	CDR3 protein
once	.	TRBV18	TRBJ2-2	TGTGCCAGCTCACCATCATTCCAAGTCGACACGAACACCGGGGAGCTGTTTTTT	CASSPSFQVDTNTGELFF
.	.	TRBV5-5	TRBJ1-2	TGTGCCAGCAGTGACAGGCACTATGGCTACACCTTC	CASSDRHYGYTF
.	TRBD1	TRBV9	TRBJ2-7	TGTGCCAGCAGCCCTCAGGGGGCGGGTGGCGAGCAGTACTTC	CASSPQGAGGEQYF
.	.	TRBV19	TRBJ1-2	TGTGCCAGTAGTCTTAATACGCAGGGCTTCGGCTACACCTTC	CASSLNTQGFGYTF
.	.	TRBV5-4	TRBJ1-1	TGTGCCAGCAGAATTTTTAACGGGGTTTGGGATAATGAAGCTTTCTTT	CASRIFNGVWDNEAFF
.	TRBD2	TRBV7-6	TRBJ2-7	TGTGCCAGCAGTGAAAAGGGAGGGCCCCACGAGCAGTACTTC	CASSEKGGPHEQYF
.	TRBD2	TRBV19	TRBJ2-3	TGTGCCAGTAGTCGGACTAGCAGTTACACAGATACGCAGTATTTT	CASSRTSSYTDTQYF
.	.	TRBV28	TRBJ2-1	TGTGCCAGCAGTTTGTGGAGACCAACCCACTACAATGAGCAGTTCTTC	CASSLWRPTHYNEQFF
.	TRBD2	TRBV28	TRBJ2-7	TGTGCCAGCAGCCCAACCCGCGGGGGAATCCACGAGCAGTACTTC	CASSPTRGGIHEQYF
.	.	TRBV11-3	TRBJ1-1	TGTGCCAGCAGCCCTAGTCGACTTTTACCAGCTTTCTTT	CASSPSRLLPAFF
.	.	TRBV5-5	TRBJ1-5	TGTGCCAGCAGCTGGGGTACAGGGACCTTTAATCAGCCCCAGCATTTT	CASSWGTGTFNQPQHF
.	.	TRBV30	TRBJ2-1	TGTGCCTGGATCTCGGGTCGAGGGTATCGGCAGTTCTTC	CAWISGRGYRQFF
.	.	TRBV7-9	TRBJ1-2	TGTGCCAGCAGCTCCCAGGTGAACTATGGCTACACCTTC	CASSSQVNYGYTF
.	.	TRBV5-4	TRBJ1-2	TGTGCCAGCAGCTTGGATAGGGGACTGGACTATGGCTACACCTTC	CASSLDRGLDYGYTF
.	.	TRBV19	TRBJ2-6	TGTGCCAGTAGTAGGCGGCGGGACCTCTCTGGGGCCAACGTCCTGACTTTC	CASSRRRDLSGANVLTF
.	.	TRBV7-8	TRBJ2-1	TGTGCCAGCAGCGTCAGGGGCTCCTACAATGAGCAGTTCTTC	CASSVRGSYNEQFF
.	.	TRBV25-1	TRBJ2-1	TGTGCCAGCAGTGTAGGGGGTGAGCAGTTCTTC	CASSVGGEQFF
.	TRBD1	TRBV6-1	TRBJ1-5	TGTGCCAGCAGTGAAGCGGTAAACAGGGGGGGTCAGCCCCAGCATTTT	CASSEAVNRGGQPQHF
.	.	TRBV5-1	TRBJ1-4	TGCGCCAGCAGCTTGGGACAGCTAGAATATGAAAAACTGTTTTTT	CASSLGQLEYEKLFF
.	.	TRBV30	TRBJ2-3	TGTGCCTGGAGTTCAGTCAGGGTCACAGATACGCAGTATTTT	CAWSSVRVTDTQYF
.	.	TRBV2	TRBJ1-4	TGTGCCAGCAGGGGGCAGAGGGAAAAACTGTTTTTT	CASRGQREKLFF
.	.	TRBV2	TRBJ2-3	TGTGCCAGCAAAAACGGGAGAGGGACAGATACGCAGTATTTT	CASKNGRGTDTQYF
.	.	TRBV27	TRBJ2-7	TGTGCCAGCAGTTACGGGGTCGAGCAGTACTTC	CASSYGVEQYF
.	TRBD2	TRBV6-4	TRBJ2-1	TGTGCCAGCAGTGACTCGACCCGGGCTAGCGGGAAATACAATGAGCAGTTCTTC	CASSDSTRASGKYNEQFF
few	TRBD2	TRBV4-2	TRBJ2-1	TGTGCCAGCAGCCAAGGGACTAGCGGGAGCCCAACCTACAATGAGCAGTTCTTC	CASSQGTSGSPTYNEQFF
once	.	TRBV27	TRBJ1-5	TGTGCCAGCAGTTTAAAACTTGGTCATCAGCCCCAGCATTTT	CASSLKLGHQPQHF
.	TRBD2	TRBV5-1	TRBJ2-3	TGCGCCAGCAGCTTGGCCGAGATAGCGGGATACACAGATACGCAGTATTTT	CASSLAEIAGYTDTQYF
.	TRBD2	TRBV7-7	TRBJ2-3	TGTGCTAGCAGCCAAGCGGGAGGGCCTGGAGATACGCAGTATTTT	CASSQAGGPGDTQYF
.	TRBD1	TRBV30	TRBJ2-2	TGTGCCTGGATCTGGGACAGCCTAACCGGGGAGCTGTTTTTT	CAWIWDSLTGELFF
.	TRBD1	TRBV30	TRBJ2-5	TGTGCCTGGAGTCCGGGACAGGGGAGAGAGACCCAGTACTTC	CAWSPGQGRETQYF
.	TRBD1	TRBV28	TRBJ2-7	TGTGCCAGCACCTTATACACATTACCGGGACAGGGGGCCATGGACGAGCAGTACTTC	CASTLYTLPGQGAMDEQYF
.	TRBD1	TRBV27	TRBJ2-7	TGTGCCAGCAGTTCTTATGGGACAGTCAACTACGAGCAGTACTTC	CASSSYGTVNYEQYF
.	.	TRBV6-1	TRBJ1-5	TGTGCCAGCAGCCGAACAGGGTTTAGCAATCAGCCCCAGCATTTT	CASSRTGFSNQPQHF
.	TRBD2	TRBV5-4	TRBJ2-7	TGTGCCAGCAGCGCCCAGGGAGGGGCCTACGAGCAGTACTTC	CASSAQGGAYEQYF
.	.	TRBV5-5	TRBJ1-2	TGTGCCAGCAGCTTGGCCGGGGGAGGAGGCTACACCTTC	CASSLAGGGGYTF
.	TRBD1	TRBV10-3	TRBJ1-5	TGTGCCATCAGTGTTGGACAGGGTCAGCCCCAGCATTTT	CAISVGQGQPQHF
.	TRBD1	TRBV6-5	TRBJ1-1	TGTGCCAGCAGTTACTCGGGACAGGGGGACACTGAAGCTTTCTTT	CASSYSGQGDTEAFF
.	TRBD2	TRBV6-1	TRBJ2-3	TGTGCCAGCAGTGGACTAGCGGGAGCTGCGGTAGATACGCAGTATTTT	CASSGLAGAAVDTQYF
.	TRBD2	TRBV15	TRBJ2-1	TGTGCCACCAGCAGGGGGGAGACTAGCGGGAGTATAAATGAGCAGTTCTTC	CATSRGETSGSINEQFF
once	.	TRBV2	TRBJ2-2	TGTGCCAGCAGTGGGACAGCGAACACCGGGGAGCTGTTTTTT	CASSGTANTGELFF
once	TRBD2	TRBV5-1	TRBJ2-2	TGCGCCAGCAGCTTACTAGCGGGAGTTAGCACCGGGGAGCTGTTTTTT	CASSLLAGVSTGELFF
.	TRBD1	TRBV6-5	TRBJ1-5	TGTGCCAGCAGCCGCACAGGGGATCAGCCCCAGCATTTT	CASSRTGDQPQHF
.	TRBD2	TRBV11-2	TRBJ2-3	TGTGCCAGCACCAAACTAGCGGGATCGGATACGCAGTATTTT	CASTKLAGSDTQYF
.	.	TRBV25-1	TRBJ1-4	TGTGCCAGCAGTGGTTCCGGGACTCTCGGAAAACTGTTTTTT	CASSGSGTLGKLFF
.	TRBD2	TRBV6-5	TRBJ2-1	TGTGCCAGCAGTTACGTGGGAGGGCCGTATGAGCAGTTCTTC	CASSYVGGPYEQFF